What follows are 25 T cell receptor beta chains derived from one specimen sequenced in a study of blood T cell repertoires in COVID-19. Method: immunoSEQ multiplex PCR; TCRdb's copy keeps in-frame clones and lacks some. This repertoire shows 230,000 or so clones, roughly four fifths found once; its top ten account for roughly 7.4%. Specimen: peripheral blood. Every receptor here comes from a woman of 80 years or more with COVID-19, enrolled during active disease.

The rearrangement joins TRBV10-3 to TRBJ2-1; 7 positions agree with TRBD2. This CDR3 region has 12 residues. Germline CDR1 is ENHRY and CDR2 is SYGVKD. The trim removed 6 bases at V and 8 bases at J, leaving 4 bases unmatched. The CDR3 DNA follows: TGTGCCATCAGAAGCGGGACGGATGAGCAGTTCTTC. It yields the protein CAIRSGTDEQFF.

The chain has TRBV11-3 and TRBJ2-3; D not resolved. Trimming left V 4 bases short and J 2 bases short, with 4 bases between. CDR3 length: 12 residues. Germline V lookup: CDR1 SGHNT, CDR2 YENEEA. CDR3 residues: CASSSNTDTQYF. The DNA of the CDR3 is TGTGCCAGCAGCTCCAACACAGATACGCAGTATTTT.

The V and J genes are TRBV7-9 and TRBJ1-4; D is uncertain. The germline V and J ends were trimmed by 2 bases and 7 bases, with 2 bases remaining between them. The CDR3 spans 11 residues. Germline CDR1 reads SEHNR; CDR2 reads FQNEAQ (reference sequence). CDR3 DNA: TGTGCCAGCAGCTTACTTGAAAAACTGTTTTTT. Translating gives CASSLLEKLFF.

The chain has TRBV7-8 and TRBJ2-3; 9 bases line up with TRBD2. CDR1 is SGHVS and CDR2 is FQNEAQ in the germline V gene. J lost 4 bases, V lost 1 base, and 6 bases had no gene match. The CDR3 is made up of 16 amino acids. The CDR3 here is CASSLVGSGRSDTQYF. CDR3 nucleotides: TGTGCCAGCAGCTTAGTTGGTAGCGGGAGATCAGATACGCAGTATTTT.

The CDR3 nucleotides are TGTGCCAGCAGCCACGCTACAGGGGCTGGTAAAGGCAATCAGCCCCAGCATTTT. Encoded protein: CASSHATGAGKGNQPQHF. The chain couples TRBV4-2 to TRBJ1-5, with 7 bases matching TRBD1. This CDR3 region has 18 residues. Germline CDR1 reads LGHNA; CDR2 reads YNFKEQ. V shed 3 bases and J 2 bases; nucleotides not matched to a gene: 13.

The chain is built from TRBV18 and TRBJ2-3; 8 bases align to TRBD2. V lost 3 bases and J lost 6; bases outside the gene matches: 2. Germline V gives CDR1 KGHSH, CDR2 LQKENI. The length of the CDR3 is 13 residues. CDR3 region: CASSPAGGDTQYF. The CDR3 region has the DNA TGTGCCAGCTCACCGGCGGGGGGCGATACGCAGTATTTT.

The J gene is TRBJ1-6, the V gene TRBV6-2 or TRBV6-3; a weak D match, TRBD1 (5 bases). The V end was cut by 5 bases, the J end by 0 bases, with 8 bases between. Looked up from germline, CDR1 is MNHEY and CDR2 is SVGEGT. The CDR3 has 15 residues. DNA of the CDR3: TGTGCCAGCAGTGACAGAAGCTCCTATAATTCACCCCTCCACTTT. This sequence encodes CASSDRSSYNSPLHF.

The genes are TRBV18 and TRBJ2-2, with D unresolved. V shed 1 base and J shed 4 bases, with 13 bases lying between them. Germline V gene sequence: CDR1 KGHSH, CDR2 LQKENI. The CDR3 is made up of 16 amino acids. The CDR3 sequence is CASSPLDPALTGELFF. For the CDR3, the DNA is TGTGCCAGCTCACCACTAGATCCCGCCCTCACCGGGGAGCTGTTTTTT.

The rearrangement uses TRBV12-3 or TRBV12-4 and TRBJ1-2; D is uncertain. V lost 1 base and J lost 0, with 3 bases in between. The CDR3 is 13 residues long. CDR3 amino acids: CASSLVANYGYTF. The CDR3 DNA reads as TGTGCCAGCAGTTTAGTAGCTAACTATGGCTACACCTTC.

This clone was counted a single time. The V gene is TRBV3-1 (or the pseudogene TRBV3-2), the J gene TRBJ2-1; TRBD2 aligns across 14 bases. The germline V gene encodes CDR1 LGHDT and CDR2 YNNKEL (reference sequence). V was pared by 4 bases and J by 10 bases, with 6 bases of the junction left unmatched. The CDR3 loop spans 15 amino acids. CDR3 region: CASSPWGLAGVEQFF. The DNA for the CDR3 is TGTGCCAGCAGCCCCTGGGGACTAGCGGGAGTCGAGCAGTTCTTC.

This clone appeared once. The V call is TRBV27, the J call TRBJ2-3, with 9 nucleotides matching TRBD2. The CDR3 loop spans 13 amino acids. V lost 6 bases and J lost 3; bases outside the gene matches: 1. In germline, CDR1 is MNHEY, CDR2 SMNVEV (reference sequence). CDR3 residues: CASRLAGTDTQYF. DNA of the CDR3: TGTGCCAGCAGGCTAGCGGGGACAGATACGCAGTATTTT.

The chain has TRBV5-1 and TRBJ1-1; possible D gene TRBD1, 5 bases. The CDR3 runs to 14 residues. Germline-derived CDR1 and CDR2 are SGHRS and YFSETQ. Trimming shortened V by 2 bases and J by 4 bases, and 12 bases separated the two germline ends. CDR3: CASSLVPGATEAFF. CDR3 DNA: TGCGCCAGCAGCTTAGTCCCTGGGGCCACTGAAGCTTTCTTT.

This chain connects TRBV5-1 to TRBJ2-3, with TRBD2 matching 7 bases. This CDR3 region has 16 residues. Germline V CDR1 and CDR2: SGHRS, YFSETQ. J lost 2 bases, V lost 3 bases, and 9 bases had no gene match. CDR3 in DNA: TGCGCCAGCAGCTCCCCCTCGGGGGGATCCACAGATACGCAGTATTTT. The encoded protein is CASSSPSGGSTDTQYF.

This clone has ten or more counts. The chain couples TRBV11-3 to TRBJ2-7; D perhaps matches TRBD1 (6 bases). V was shortened by 5 bases and J by 4 bases, with 9 bases between the two germline ends. This CDR3 is built from 12 residues. Germline V gene sequence: CDR1 SGHNT, CDR2 YENEEA. The CDR3 DNA sequence: TGTGCCAGCAGCCAGGACAGTTACGAGCAGTACTTC. Amino acid sequence: CASSQDSYEQYF.

The gene calls are TRBV7-2 and TRBJ2-3, with unresolved D. The V and J ends lost 5 bases and 6 bases respectively, with 18 bases between them. This CDR3 has 15 residues. Looked up from germline, CDR1 is SGHTA and CDR2 is FQGNSA. The CDR3 DNA reads as TGTGCCAGCAGCCCCCCGATTCCTATCTGGGATACGCAGTATTTT. As protein: CASSPPIPIWDTQYF.

This clone was detected once. The genes are TRBV4-3 and TRBJ1-4, with 8 bases that match TRBD1. This CDR3 has 15 residues. Germline lookup yields CDR1 LGHNA and CDR2 YSLEER. With 1 base clipped from V and 8 bases from J, the junction kept 6 bases outside the gene matches. The CDR3, as DNA: TGCGCCAGCAGCCAAGCTTGGGCAGGGGGCGAAAAACTGTTTTTT. It specifies CASSQAWAGGEKLFF.

The chain recombines TRBV3-1 (or the pseudogene TRBV3-2) with TRBJ2-1; D is possibly TRBD2 (6 bases). The CDR3 contains 14 residues. CDR1 and CDR2 from the germline V gene are LGHDT and YNNKEL (reference sequence). With 2 bases removed from V and 10 bases from J, the gap between germline ends came to 15 bases. CDR3 sequence reads: CASSQRGTLGEQFF. As DNA, the CDR3 is TGTGCCAGCAGCCAACGGGGGACCCTAGGGGAGCAGTTCTTC.

This chain links TRBV5-4 with TRBJ1-2; D may be TRBD1 (6 bases). CDR3 length equals 16 residues. CDR1 is SGHNT and CDR2 is YYREEE in the germline V gene (reference sequence). V lost 4 bases, J lost 3 bases, and 19 bases lay in between. CDR3 nucleotides: TGTGCCAGCAGCCTCCGCGGACAGACTGTACACTATGGCTACACCTTC. It is translated as CASSLRGQTVHYGYTF.

J is TRBJ1-2 and V is TRBV18; D uncertain. Germline V CDR1 and CDR2: KGHSH, LQKENI. V was cut by 3 bases and J by 12 bases, with 14 bases left in between. CDR3 size: 12 residues. The CDR3 coding sequence is TGTGCCAGCTCACCGGTCTCGGGTACTAACACCTTC. Encoded protein: CASSPVSGTNTF.

The chain uses TRBV18 and TRBJ1-5; no clear D. CDR3 length: 13 residues. The germline gives CDR1 KGHSH, CDR2 LQKENI. The V end lost 4 bases, the J end lost 3 bases, and 7 bases lay between the germline ends. CDR3 bases: TGTGCCAGCTCACTCACAGCCAATCAGCCCCAGCATTTT. Protein: CASSLTANQPQHF. Full variable domain (remainder filled in from reference TRBV18 and TRBJ1-5): NAGVMQNPRHLVRRRGQEARLRCSPMKGHSHVYWYRQLPEEGLKFMVYLQKENIIDESGMPKERFSAEFPKEGPSILRIQQVVRGDSAAYFCASSLTANQPQHFGDGTRLSIL.

This sequence joins TRBV19 and TRBJ1-1; D possibly corresponds to TRBD1 (6 bases). This CDR3 is built from 15 residues. The germline CDR1 and CDR2 sequences are LNHDA and SQIVND (reference sequence). Trimming removed 9 bases from V and 0 bases from J, with 17 bases in between. CDR3 coding DNA: TGTGCCAGCCTCGAGAGGACAGCCCTGAACACTGAAGCTTTCTTT. Amino acids: CASLERTALNTEAFF.

The genes are TRBV11-2 and TRBJ2-4, with no clear D. CDR1 and CDR2 (germline): SGHAT, FQNNGV. V was clipped by 5 bases and J by 9 bases, with 17 bases between them. The CDR3 is 14 amino acids. CDR3 region: CASSHRRGYGIQYF. The CDR3 region has the DNA TGTGCCAGCAGCCATAGACGAGGCTACGGCATTCAGTACTTC.

Worth noting for this clone: This CDR3 is also generated by other DNA sequences in the sample. This sequence joins TRBV5-1 and TRBJ1-1; no firm D call. Trimming stripped 0 bases from V and 0 bases from J, with 3 bases between. This CDR3 is 13 amino acids long. Germline-derived CDR1 and CDR2 are SGHRS and YFSETQ. The CDR3 here is CASSLVVNTEAFF. The CDR3 DNA sequence: TGCGCCAGCAGCTTGGTAGTGAACACTGAAGCTTTCTTT.

V gene TRBV3-1 (or the pseudogene TRBV3-2) combines with J gene TRBJ2-7, with D perhaps matching TRBD1 (7 bases). V was shortened by 0 bases and J by 7 bases, with 13 bases between the two germline ends. Germline CDR1 LGHDT, CDR2 YNNKEL (reference sequence). This CDR3 contains 14 residues. The CDR3 DNA reads as TGTGCCAGCAGCCAAGAGGGGGGCAGGGGGGAGCAGTACTTC. Translating it yields CASSQEGGRGEQYF.

The J gene is TRBJ2-7, the V gene TRBV9; the D gene is possibly TRBD1 (5 bases). The V and J ends lost 0 bases and 5 bases respectively, with 9 bases between them. The CDR3 length is 13 residues. Germline CDR1 reads SGDLS; CDR2 reads YYNGEE. The CDR3 sequence: CASSVGGRDEQYF. The CDR3 DNA is TGTGCCAGCAGCGTAGGGGGCAGGGACGAGCAGTACTTC.